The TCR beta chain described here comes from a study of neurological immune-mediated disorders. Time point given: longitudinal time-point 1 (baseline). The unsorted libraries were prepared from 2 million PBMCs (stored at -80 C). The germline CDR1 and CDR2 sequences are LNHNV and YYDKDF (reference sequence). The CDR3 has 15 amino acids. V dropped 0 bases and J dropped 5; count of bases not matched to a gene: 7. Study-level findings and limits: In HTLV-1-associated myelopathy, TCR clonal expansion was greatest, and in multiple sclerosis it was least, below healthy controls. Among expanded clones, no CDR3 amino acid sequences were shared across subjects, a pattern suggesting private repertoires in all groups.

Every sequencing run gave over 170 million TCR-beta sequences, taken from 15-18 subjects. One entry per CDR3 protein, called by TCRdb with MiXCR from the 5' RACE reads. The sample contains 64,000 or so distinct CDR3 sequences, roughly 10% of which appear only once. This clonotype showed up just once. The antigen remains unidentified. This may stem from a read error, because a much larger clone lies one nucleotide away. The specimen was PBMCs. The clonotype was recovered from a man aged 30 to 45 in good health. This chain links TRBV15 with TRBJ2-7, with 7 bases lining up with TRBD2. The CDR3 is CATSRDTSVSNEQYF. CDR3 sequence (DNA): TGTGCCACCAGCAGAGACACTAGCGTGAGCAACGAGCAGTACTTC.